The rows below give T cell receptor beta chains drawn from one sample of a study of PD-1 blockade in classical Hodgkin lymphoma. Sequenced by immunoSEQ multiplex PCR; TCRdb stores in-frame clones only, minus some. Seen here are some 84,000 clones, about 90% observed once, and the top ten hold approximately 2.6%. This specimen was peripheral blood mononuclear cells (PBMCs), taken before the second cycle of nivolumab. Receptor source: a human donor with classical Hodgkin lymphoma. Each CDR3 is given with its conserved first and last residue. The order of the fields is D gene, J gene, clone size, V gene, CDR3 protein, CDR3 DNA. The D gene is left open where the match is weak. Expanded clones are given a class, and other clones once, few, many or no size at all.

.	TRBJ2-1	once	TRBV7-9	CASSFDGPSYYNEQFF	TGTGCCAGCAGCTTTGACGGACCGTCGTATTACAATGAGCAGTTCTTC
.	TRBJ2-3	.	TRBV28	CASSTGADTQYF	TGTGCCAGCAGCACGGGGGCGGATACGCAGTATTTT
.	TRBJ2-1	.	TRBV7-3	CASSSTLGGQFF	TGTGCCAGCAGCTCCACCCTGGGGGGGCAGTTCTTC
.	TRBJ1-2	once	TRBV2	CASSENLRSNYGYTF	TGTGCCAGCAGTGAAAATCTCAGGTCTAACTATGGCTACACCTTC
TRBD2	TRBJ2-1	.	TRBV30	CAWRLAGFGGEQFF	TGTGCCTGGCGTCTAGCGGGATTTGGCGGTGAGCAGTTCTTC
.	TRBJ2-2	.	TRBV7-7	CASSWALGTGELFF	TGTGCTAGCAGCTGGGCTTTGGGCACCGGGGAGCTGTTTTTT
.	TRBJ1-1	.	TRBV6-5	CAQGGPCTEAFF	TGTGCCCAGGGTGGCCCGTGTACTGAAGCTTTCTTT
.	TRBJ1-5	.	TRBV10-3	CAISEGVNISNQPQHF	TGTGCCATCAGTGAGGGAGTGAACATCAGCAATCAGCCCCAGCATTTT
.	TRBJ2-2	.	TRBV7-3	CASRGPGQMNTGELFF	TGTGCCAGCAGGGGTCCTGGACAAATGAACACCGGGGAGCTGTTTTTT
TRBD1	TRBJ1-1	.	TRBV6-1	CASSWDRFEAFF	TGTGCCAGCAGTTGGGACAGATTTGAAGCTTTCTTT
.	TRBJ2-5	.	TRBV28	CASSLDGGTQYF	TGTGCCAGCAGTTTAGACGGAGGGACCCAGTACTTC
.	TRBJ2-1	.	TRBV28	CASSLFALAYNEQFF	TGTGCCAGCAGTTTATTCGCCCTAGCGTACAATGAGCAGTTCTTC
TRBD1	TRBJ2-7	.	TRBV4-1	CASSHTGGYEQYF	TGCGCCAGCAGCCACACAGGGGGCTACGAGCAGTACTTC
TRBD2	TRBJ2-2	.	TRBV9	CASSVEIAGNTGELFF	TGTGCCAGCAGCGTAGAGATAGCGGGGAACACCGGGGAGCTGTTTTTT
TRBD2	TRBJ2-7	.	TRBV28	CASSLYKPSGRAYEQYF	TGTGCCAGCAGTTTATATAAGCCTAGCGGGAGGGCCTACGAGCAGTACTTC
TRBD2	TRBJ2-1	.	TRBV29-1	CSARLAGGPNEQFF	TGCAGCGCCCGACTAGCGGGAGGGCCGAATGAGCAGTTCTTC
.	TRBJ2-3	.	TRBV28	CASSLKIITDTQYF	TGTGCCAGCAGTTTAAAGATAATCACAGATACGCAGTATTTT
TRBD1	TRBJ1-1	.	TRBV28	CASRGTVYRTEAFF	TGTGCCAGCAGAGGGACAGTTTACCGAACTGAAGCTTTCTTT
TRBD1	TRBJ1-1	.	TRBV30	CAWNRQGDTEAFF	TGTGCCTGGAACAGACAGGGGGACACTGAAGCTTTCTTT
.	TRBJ1-4	.	TRBV5-1	CASSLRGSKQAHTTNEKLFF	TGCGCCAGCAGCCTACGGGGGTCGAAACAAGCCCACACAACTAATGAAAAACTGTTTTTT
.	TRBJ1-5	.	TRBV5-6	CASSLGLGYSNQPQHF	TGTGCCAGCAGCTTGGGATTGGGATATAGCAATCAGCCCCAGCATTTT
.	TRBJ2-1	.	TRBV7-9	CASSPTRNEQFF	TGTGCCAGCAGCCCAACGAGAAATGAGCAGTTCTTC
.	TRBJ1-4	.	TRBV19	CASSLSREGEKLFF	TGTGCCAGTAGCCTGTCCAGGGAGGGCGAAAAACTGTTTTTT
.	TRBJ1-2	.	TRBV5-1	CASKGTANYGYTF	TGCGCCAGCAAAGGGACCGCTAACTATGGCTACACCTTC
.	TRBJ1-4	.	TRBV7-9	CASSLAGRGMEKLFF	TGTGCCAGCAGCTTAGCAGGCAGGGGAATGGAAAAACTGTTTTTT
.	TRBJ1-5	once	TRBV21-1	CASPKQGHQPQHF	TGTGCCAGCCCCAAGCAGGGGCATCAGCCCCAGCATTTT
TRBD2	TRBJ2-7	.	TRBV4-2	CASSHASGSSYEQYF	TGTGCCAGCAGCCACGCTAGCGGGAGCTCCTACGAGCAGTACTTC
.	TRBJ1-2	.	TRBV5-6	CASIPLGGIYGYTF	TGTGCCAGCATCCCCCTTGGGGGAATCTATGGCTACACCTTC
TRBD1	TRBJ2-5	.	TRBV5-1	CASRTGQGVEETQYF	TGCGCCAGCAGAACGGGACAGGGGGTCGAGGAGACCCAGTACTTC
TRBD2	TRBJ2-5	.	TRBV7-2	CASSGGGLAGGGETQYF	TGTGCCAGCAGCGGGGGGGGACTAGCGGGAGGAGGAGAGACCCAGTACTTC
.	TRBJ2-7	.	TRBV28	CASSNQWEQYF	TGTGCCAGCAGCAACCAGTGGGAGCAGTACTTC
.	TRBJ2-7	.	TRBV6-1	CASSETDSTGYF	TGTGCCAGCAGTGAAACGGACAGCACGGGGTACTTC
TRBD2	TRBJ2-5	.	TRBV27	CASSLSTSGSLETQYF	TGTGCCAGCAGTTTATCGACTAGCGGGAGTTTAGAGACCCAGTACTTC
TRBD1	TRBJ2-7	.	TRBV7-9	CASSRDREKEQYF	TGTGCCAGCAGCCGGGACAGGGAAAAGGAGCAGTACTTC
.	TRBJ2-7	.	TRBV6-5	CASSTGTSYEQYF	TGTGCCAGCTCGACAGGGACTTCCTACGAGCAGTACTTC
.	TRBJ1-1	.	TRBV27	CASSWEENTEAFF	TGTGCCAGCAGTTGGGAGGAGAACACTGAAGCTTTCTTT
.	TRBJ1-1	.	TRBV30	CAWSDENTEAFF	TGTGCCTGGAGTGACGAAAACACTGAAGCTTTCTTT
.	TRBJ2-5	.	TRBV28	CASSLFSTTGTQYF	TGTGCCAGCAGTTTATTTTCGACTACGGGGACCCAGTACTTC
TRBD1	TRBJ1-2	.	TRBV7-9	CASSLPGQGNSRELYTF	TGTGCCAGCAGCTTGCCCGGACAGGGGAACTCCAGGGAACTCTACACCTTC
TRBD1	TRBJ1-2	.	TRBV11-2	CASRPIGQGALSYGYTF	TGTGCCAGCAGGCCCATAGGACAGGGGGCGCTTAGCTATGGCTACACCTTC
TRBD1	TRBJ1-6	.	TRBV27	CASRKATSGTAYNSPLHF	TGTGCCAGCAGGAAAGCCACCTCCGGGACAGCTTATAATTCACCCCTCCACTTT
TRBD1	TRBJ2-1	once	TRBV2	CASTRDRAGDEQFF	TGTGCCAGCACCCGGGACAGGGCGGGGGATGAGCAGTTCTTC
.	TRBJ1-1	.	TRBV2	CASRQTEANTEAFF	TGTGCCAGCAGGCAGACAGAAGCGAACACTGAAGCTTTCTTT
.	TRBJ2-7	.	TRBV5-1	CASSPAGTPLGEQYF	TGCGCCAGCAGCCCGGCCGGGACACCCCTCGGGGAGCAGTACTTC
.	TRBJ2-5	.	TRBV28	CASSGGGRIETQYF	TGTGCCAGCAGCGGGGGCGGGAGAATTGAGACCCAGTACTTC
.	TRBJ2-7	.	TRBV15	CATSSLGPGEQYF	TGTGCCACCAGCAGTCTGGGCCCCGGGGAGCAGTACTTC
.	TRBJ2-5	once	TRBV5-4	CASSLDGDLRGETQYF	TGTGCCAGCAGCTTGGATGGGGACTTGCGGGGAGAGACCCAGTACTTC
.	TRBJ2-3	.	TRBV27	CASSLGRPTDTQYF	TGTGCCAGCAGTTTAGGCCGGCCCACAGATACGCAGTATTTT